The next 21 T cell receptor beta chains were all read from a single sample in a study of blood T cell repertoires in COVID-19. The table came from immunoSEQ multiplex PCR; TCRdb's copy has only in-frame clones and leaves some out. In the table there are a few hundred thousand clones, roughly 83% of which are singletons. The sequencing input was peripheral blood. The origin of the receptors is a woman between 45 and 60 years old with acute or convalescent COVID-19.

The chain uses TRBV5-5 and TRBJ2-7; TRBD2 matches at 7 bases. CDR3 length equals 13 residues. Losses at the gene ends were 0 bases for V and 6 bases for J; bases not matched to a gene: 3. Per the germline V gene, CDR1 is SGHKS and CDR2 is YYEKEE (reference sequence). CDR3: CASSLEWGGEQYF. The CDR3 nucleotides are TGTGCCAGCAGCTTGGAATGGGGGGGCGAGCAGTACTTC. Based on the CDR3 plus reference TRBV5-5 and TRBJ2-7, the full variable domain is DAGVTQSPTHLIKTRGQQVTLRCSPISGHKSVSWYQQVLGQGPQFIFQYYEKEERGRGNFPDRFSARQFPNYSSELNVNALLLGDSALYLCASSLEWGGEQYFGPGTRLTVT.

The gene calls are TRBV21-1 and TRBJ2-7; the table's TRBD2 call for D was not verified on the DNA. TRBV21-1 is reported as a pseudogene. The CDR3 has 17 amino acids. This CDR3 is CASSKAETGTSKREQYF. CDR3 coding DNA: TGTGCCAGCAGCAAAGCTGAGACCGGGACTAGTAAAAGGGAGCAGTACTTC.

The chain has TRBV9 and TRBJ1-2; 8 positions agree with TRBD1. Germline V gives CDR1 SGDLS, CDR2 YYNGEE. The CDR3 contains 12 residues. The V gene end was trimmed by 3 bases and the J gene end by 7 bases; junction bases not matched to a gene: 2. The CDR3 spells CASSGDRFGYTF. For the CDR3, the DNA is TGTGCCAGCAGCGGGGACAGGTTTGGCTACACCTTC.

CDR3 DNA sequence: TGTGCCAGCAGCGGTGACTTGTACACAGATACGCAGTATTTT. Its protein product is CASSGDLYTDTQYF. The chain combines TRBV9 with TRBJ2-3; D not certain. The CDR3 is made up of 14 amino acids. CDR1 SGDLS and CDR2 YYNGEE come from the germline V gene. Trimming removed 3 bases at V and 2 bases at J, with 10 bases between.

The chain uses TRBV28 and TRBJ2-7, with a possible D match to TRBD2 (6 bases). Trimming took 10 bases from V and 1 from J, leaving 14 bases between them. Germline assignment: CDR1 MDHEN and CDR2 SYDVKM. This CDR3 spans 13 amino acids. CDR3: CATQGGPSYEQYF. The DNA of the CDR3 is TGTGCCACCCAGGGAGGACCTTCCTACGAGCAGTACTTC.

The chain is built from TRBV13 and TRBJ1-1; 7 bases are shared with TRBD1. J lost 2 bases, V lost 5 bases, and 8 bases had no gene match. The CDR3 totals 15 residues. CDR1 PRHDT and CDR2 FYEKMQ come from the germline V gene (reference sequence). CDR3 nucleotide sequence: TGTGCCAGCAGCGCAAGCGACAGGGCCAACACTGAAGCTTTCTTT. Translated: CASSASDRANTEAFF. The variable domain in full, with the rest retrieved from reference TRBV13 and TRBJ1-1, is AAGVIQSPRHLIKEKRETATLKCYPIPRHDTVYWYQQGPGQDPQFLISFYEKMQSDKGSIPDRFSAQQFSDYHSELNMSSLELGDSALYFCASSASDRANTEAFFGQGTRLTVV.

V and J are TRBV11-1 and TRBJ2-4; the match to TRBD1 covers 7 bases. This CDR3 has 15 amino acids. The trim removed 6 bases at V and 3 bases at J, leaving 8 bases unmatched. Looked up from germline, CDR1 is SGHAT and CDR2 is FQDESV (reference sequence). The CDR3 nucleotides read TGTGCCAGCAGTCCTAAGGCAGGGGGCAAAAACATTCAGTACTTC. It codes for CASSPKAGGKNIQYF. The variable domain in full, with the rest retrieved from reference TRBV11-1 and TRBJ2-4, is EAEVAQSPRYKITEKSQAVAFWCDPISGHATLYWYRQILGQGPELLVQFQDESVVDDSQLPKDRFSAERLKGVDSTLKIQPAELGDSAMYLCASSPKAGGKNIQYFGAGTRLSVL.

The J gene is TRBJ1-2, the V gene TRBV28; 8 positions agree with TRBD1. Germline V CDR1 and CDR2: MDHEN, SYDVKM. The CDR3 is 14 residues long. The V segment lost 6 bases and the J segment 0 bases; nucleotides outside the gene matches: 3. The CDR3 here is CASRGDRSNYGYTF. The CDR3 coding sequence is TGTGCCAGCAGGGGGGACAGGTCTAACTATGGCTACACCTTC.

The CDR3, as DNA: TGTGCCAGCAGTTCCAGGGGGACCTCTGGAAACACCATATATTTT. Its protein is CASSSRGTSGNTIYF. The rearrangement links TRBV28 to TRBJ1-3, with 7 bases lining up with TRBD1. This CDR3 spans 15 amino acids. In germline, CDR1 is MDHEN, CDR2 SYDVKM. V dropped 4 bases and J dropped 0; count of bases not matched to a gene: 3.

The V gene is TRBV6-1, the J gene TRBJ2-5; tentatively, D is TRBD1 (5 bases). Germline CDR1 and CDR2: MNHNS and SASEGT. The CDR3 covers 14 residues. With 3 bases removed from V and 4 bases from J, the gap between germline ends came to 12 bases. The CDR3 here is CASSDRAPGETQYF. Written as DNA, the CDR3 is TGTGCCAGCAGTGACAGGGCACCGGGAGAGACCCAGTACTTC.

The chain is built from TRBV7-8 and TRBJ2-1; possibly TRBD1 for D (6 bases). The V gene lost 4 bases and the J gene lost 8 bases, with 18 bases spanning the gap. CDR1 is SGHVS and CDR2 is FQNEAQ in the germline V gene. The CDR3 covers 15 residues. CDR3 residues: CASSSPQGYTDEQFF. The CDR3 bases are TGTGCCAGCAGCTCACCACAGGGATACACCGATGAGCAGTTCTTC.

V gene TRBV4-3 combines with J gene TRBJ2-2; 9 bases align to TRBD2. Germline-derived CDR1 and CDR2 are LGHNA and YSLEER. V was clipped by 7 bases and J by 7 bases; unmatched bases: 7. CDR3 length: 14 amino acids. The CDR3 protein is CASTAGGPGGELFF. CDR3 nucleotides: TGCGCCAGCACCGCGGGAGGGCCGGGCGGGGAGCTGTTTTTT.

The V call is TRBV7-2, the J call TRBJ1-3; tentatively, D is TRBD1 (5 bases). The germline V gene has CDR1 SGHTA and CDR2 FQGNSA. The CDR3 has 17 amino acids. The ends were cut back, 5 bases at V and 4 bases at J, with 21 bases in the middle. In DNA form, the CDR3 reads TGTGCCAGCAGCCCCTGGGGGGTGGCCCTTTCAGGAAACACCATATATTTT. The encoded protein is CASSPWGVALSGNTIYF.

V usage is TRBV28 and J usage is TRBJ2-7, with a possible D match to TRBD2 (5 bases). The germline V gene has CDR1 MDHEN and CDR2 SYDVKM. Trimming removed 8 bases at V and 2 bases at J, with 10 bases between. This CDR3 has 12 residues. The CDR3: CASGRGTYEQYF. CDR3 nucleotides: TGTGCCAGCGGCCGAGGGACCTACGAGCAGTACTTC. The full variable domain, with the rest looked up from reference TRBV28 and TRBJ2-7, is DVKVTQSSRYLVKRTGEKVFLECVQDMDHENMFWYRQDPGLGLRLIYFSYDVKMKEKGDIPEGYSVSREKKERFSLILESASTNQTSMYLCASGRGTYEQYFGPGTRLTVT.

The gene calls are TRBV28 and TRBJ2-2; 7 bases are a match to TRBD1. V lost 2 bases and J lost 4; bases outside the gene matches: 4. Germline CDR1 and CDR2: MDHEN and SYDVKM. This CDR3 is 15 amino acids long. CDR3 sequence reads: CASSLRGGVTGELFF. The CDR3 region has the DNA TGTGCCAGCAGTTTACGAGGGGGCGTCACCGGGGAGCTGTTTTTT.

J is TRBJ1-6 and V is TRBV28; a possible D gene is TRBD1 (6 bases). This CDR3 is 14 amino acids long. Trimming removed 5 bases at V and 8 bases at J, with 13 bases between. From germline, CDR1 is MDHEN and CDR2 SYDVKM. The DNA of the CDR3 is TGTGCCAGCAGTCCCCCACAGGGATATTCACCCCTCCACTTT. It yields the protein CASSPPQGYSPLHF.

The rearrangement joins TRBV28 to TRBJ1-5, with D possibly TRBD1 on 5 matching bases. Germline CDR1 MDHEN, CDR2 SYDVKM. The CDR3 has 13 amino acids. V was pared by 7 bases and J by 6 bases, with 13 bases between. The CDR3 loop is CASISGLLQPQHF. Here the CDR3 DNA reads TGTGCCAGCATCTCAGGGTTACTTCAGCCCCAGCATTTT.

The J gene is TRBJ2-3, the V gene TRBV10-3; TRBD2 matches at 11 bases. From germline, CDR1 is ENHRY and CDR2 SYGVKD. The CDR3 covers 15 residues. V lost 6 bases, J lost 0 bases, and 2 bases stayed unmatched. CDR3 loop: CAIRRTSGSTDTQYF. CDR3 DNA sequence: TGTGCCATCAGACGGACTAGCGGGAGCACAGATACGCAGTATTTT.

This clone has just one count. The chain couples TRBV5-1 to TRBJ1-6, with 11 bases aligning to TRBD1. The CDR3 is 16 residues long. After removal of 0 bases from V and 9 bases from J, the junction contained 5 bases not matched to a gene. Per germline, CDR1 SGHRS and CDR2 YFSETQ. The CDR3 nucleotides are TGCGCCAGCAGCTTGGGGGGACAGGGGGGACCTTCACCCCTCCACTTT. It specifies CASSLGGQGGPSPLHF.

The V and J genes are TRBV27 and TRBJ2-7; 8 positions match TRBD1. The CDR3 length is 11 residues. Trimming cost V 10 bases and J 5 bases; bases outside gene matches: 4. From germline, CDR1 is MNHEY and CDR2 SMNVEV (reference sequence). As DNA, the CDR3 is TGTGCCACCCAGGGGGCCGACGAGCAGTACTTC. The encoded protein is CATQGADEQYF.

J is TRBJ1-2 and V is TRBV7-3; TRBD1 aligns across 10 bases. CDR3 length: 16 residues. Trimming took 6 bases from V and 0 from J; bases not matched to a gene: 7. In germline, CDR1 is SGHTA, CDR2 FQGTGA. As DNA, the CDR3 is TGTGCCAGCAGGATGACAGGGGGCGAAGCTAACTATGGCTACACCTTC. Its protein is CASRMTGGEANYGYTF.